This T cell receptor beta chain was recovered during a study of monozygotic twins with inflammatory bowel disease. After re-calling the 5' RACE reads, TCRdb lists one entry per CDR3 protein, DNA absent. The table for this sample gives around 220,000 distinct CDR3 sequences. There are 13 residues in the CDR3. This rearrangement joins TRBV12-3 or TRBV12-4 to TRBJ2-7; TCRdb picks TRBD1, but there is no DNA to check that call. The sequenced sample consisted of blood. The receptor comes from a human donor with ulcerative colitis or Crohn's disease, or a healthy co-twin of an affected twin (not recorded which). The CDR3 spells CASSLRQTYEQYF.